These 4 T cell receptor beta chains share one sample of origin, sequenced in a study of control samples from healthy donors and cancer patients. The method was immunoSEQ multiplex PCR; TCRdb's version includes in-frame clones alone and lacks a portion of them. This sample has 100,000 to 150,000 clones, with 75% to 95% found just once. The specimen was blood. Receptor source: a man aged 18 to 35 in good health.

This chain uses TRBV12-3 or TRBV12-4 with TRBJ1-1; TRBD1 is a possible D gene (5 bases). V dropped 3 bases and J dropped 6 bases, with 8 bases sitting between them. The CDR3 extends over 12 amino acids. The CDR3 region has the DNA TGTGCCAGCAGTTTCAGGGCTCCTGAAGCTTTCTTT. Protein sequence: CASSFRAPEAFF.

The rearrangement uses TRBV7-2 and TRBJ2-5, with D possibly matching TRBD1 (5 bases). V lost 0 bases and J lost 5, with 10 bases in between. In germline, CDR1 is SGHTA, CDR2 FQGNSA. This CDR3 region has 14 residues. The CDR3 here is CASSLASRAETQYF. The CDR3 DNA reads as TGTGCCAGCAGCTTAGCCTCCAGGGCCGAGACCCAGTACTTC.

This chain uses TRBV9 with TRBJ2-1, with 10 bases matching TRBD1. This CDR3 spans 14 amino acids. J lost 8 bases, V lost 3 bases, and 5 bases had no gene match. Germline CDR1 is SGDLS and CDR2 is YYNGEE. The DNA for the CDR3 is TGTGCCAGCAGCGCGACAGGGGGCATCTATGAGCAGTTCTTC. It is translated as CASSATGGIYEQFF. Filled out from reference TRBV9 and TRBJ2-1, the complete variable domain reads DSGVTQTPKHLITATGQRVTLRCSPRSGDLSVYWYQQSLDQGLQFLIQYYNGEERAKGNILERFSAQQFPDLHSELNLSSLELGDSALYFCASSATGGIYEQFFGPGTRLTVL.

V and J are TRBV19 and TRBJ1-1; D perhaps matches TRBD1 (5 bases). CDR1 is LNHDA, CDR2 SQIVND, per germline (reference sequence). This CDR3 comprises 14 residues. Deletions cut 3 bases from V and 5 bases from J, with 13 bases between. In DNA form, the CDR3 reads TGTGCCAGTAGTATCAACGGGGGGGATACTGAAGCTTTCTTT. It encodes CASSINGGDTEAFF. The full variable domain, with the rest looked up from reference TRBV19 and TRBJ1-1, is DGGITQSPKYLFRKEGQNVTLSCEQNLNHDAMYWYRQDPGQGLRLIYYSQIVNDFQKGDIAEGYSVSREKKESFPLTVTSAQKNPTAFYLCASSINGGDTEAFFGQGTRLTVV.